This entry describes one T cell receptor beta chain. Antigen: not known. An approximately 210 ng quantity of DNA, 25,000 to 35,000 T cell genomes, went into the sorted-subset replicate PCRs. Sequenced by immunoSEQ multiplex PCR; TCRdb stores in-frame clones only, minus some. Among 550,000 to 850,000 clones, approximately 79% were seen once, and the ten largest hold 1.5% to 2%. The CDR3 sequence is 16 residues long. Germline V CDR1 and CDR2: SNHLY, FYNNEI. V was cut by 8 bases and J by 4 bases, with 22 bases left in between. These data come from a study of shared clonotypes between healthy human individuals. Study-level results: The small donor group covered limited genetic and exposure diversity. Relative to memory subsets, naive subsets generally showed larger estimated richness.

What was sequenced was memory CD4+ T cells sorted from blood. This sample's subset: CD45RA-negative fraction. The chain recombines TRBV2 with TRBJ2-3; D tentatively fits TRBD1 or TRBD2 (5 bases each). This receptor was identified in a woman in her 30s in good health. The CDR3 bases are TGTGCCAGCGGAGGTGGGGCAGGTTCGTTTGCAGATACGCAGTATTTT. Protein: CASGGGAGSFADTQYF.